Described below is a single T cell receptor beta chain sequence and its context. Its matching antigen is unknown. This sample is drawn from a study of beta chain features in type 1 diabetes. General study findings and limits: Whether HLA type affects TCRB rearrangement stayed undetermined in the present work.

Expressed TCRB transcripts were sequenced because the entire RNA isolate underwent reverse transcription. Profiling relied on immunoSEQ multiplex PCR, and the TCRdb table lists in-frame clones only, not all of them. The table lists roughly 180,000 clones, about 13% of them singletons. Based on CD45RO/CCR7/CD25/CD127/CD95/CD27, CD4+ regulatory, stem cell-like memory, naive and central memory cells were sorted. The CDR3 length is 15 residues. V lost 1 base, J lost 3 bases, and 13 bases lay in between. In germline, CDR1 is SGHTA, CDR2 FQGNSA. The specimen was central memory CD4+ T cells from blood. The chain carries TRBV7-2 and TRBJ2-7, with D perhaps matching TRBD2 (5 bases). The receptor was isolated from a woman aged 18-30 years in good health. CDR3 nucleotides: TGTGCCAGCAGCTTAGGGCGGGTTTCCTTCTACGAGCAGTACTTC. Residues: CASSLGRVSFYEQYF. The full variable domain, with the rest looked up from reference TRBV7-2 and TRBJ2-7, is GAGVSQSPSNKVTEKGKDVELRCDPISGHTALYWYRQSLGQGLEFLIYFQGNSAPDKSGLPSDRFSAERTGGSVSTLTIQRTQQEDSAVYLCASSLGRVSFYEQYFGPGTRLTVT.